This T cell receptor (beta chain) was captured in a study of T cells after yellow fever vaccination. Points from the study as a whole: It was a weaker secondary response, yet one that peaked faster, at day 5 versus 15.

This clonotype has at least ten counts. What it recognizes is unknown. Germline loops: CDR1 SGHTA, CDR2 FQGNSA. The CDR3 loop spans 15 amino acids. V gave up 4 bases and J gave up 0 bases, with 10 bases separating them. TCRdb recomputed calls from the 5' RACE reads with MiXCR, one row per CDR3 protein. This table has some 350,000 distinct CDR3 sequences, approximately 4% appearing once. The sequenced sample was PBMCs, obtained 5 days after the yellow fever booster vaccination. This sequence was found in a man younger than 35 who received the YFV17D yellow fever vaccine. This chain joins TRBV7-2 and TRBJ1-3; D gene ambiguous. The CDR3 nucleotides are TGTGCCAGCAGCTCCCGAGGTTTCTCTGGAAACACCATATATTTT. Its translation is CASSSRGFSGNTIYF.